Presented here are 9 T cell receptor beta chains from one specimen sequenced in a study of blood T cell repertoires in COVID-19. Using immunoSEQ multiplex PCR, the repertoire was profiled, and TCRdb retains in-frame clones only, with some absent. The sample contains under 250,000 clones, just over 85% of which appear only once. Material for sequencing was peripheral blood. These receptors originate from a man aged 50 or older with COVID-19, enrolled during active disease.

The rearrangement links TRBV28 to TRBJ1-1; TRBD1 matches at 9 bases. V shed 3 bases, J shed 1 base, and the junction held 9 bases outside the gene matches. The V gene's germline CDR1 is MDHEN and CDR2 SYDVKM. The CDR3 sequence is 17 residues long. DNA of the CDR3: TGTGCCAGCAGTTTTCCCCGACAGGGGGTCTGGAACACTGAAGCTTTCTTT. Translating it yields CASSFPRQGVWNTEAFF.

This chain joins TRBV5-1 and TRBJ2-7, with TRBD1 as a possible D gene (5 bases). Trimming pared 1 base from V and 2 bases from J, leaving 13 bases between. CDR3 size: 15 residues. The germline V gene encodes CDR1 SGHRS and CDR2 YFSETQ. The CDR3, as DNA: TGCGCCAGCAGCTTGTCGGCAGAGACAGCCTACGAGCAGTACTTC. It translates to CASSLSAETAYEQYF.

J is TRBJ2-5 and V is TRBV6-5; TRBD2 matches at 9 bases. This CDR3 comprises 14 residues. V dropped 2 bases and J dropped 7; count of bases not matched to a gene: 5. From germline, CDR1 is MNHEY and CDR2 SVGAGI. The CDR3 loop reads CASSYGLALGTQYF. The CDR3 DNA follows: TGTGCCAGCAGTTACGGACTAGCGTTGGGGACCCAGTACTTC.

This clone occurred a few times. This chain's CDR3 is CASSIETGHNSPLHF. CDR3 nucleotide sequence: TGTGCCAGTAGTATAGAGACAGGTCATAATTCACCCCTCCACTTT. The chain uses TRBV19 and TRBJ1-6; a possible D gene is TRBD1 (6 bases). The CDR3 totals 15 residues. V lost 0 bases and J lost 5, with 8 bases in between. Germline V gene sequence: CDR1 LNHDA, CDR2 SQIVND (reference sequence). Drawing the rest from reference TRBV19 and TRBJ1-6, the complete variable domain is DGGITQSPKYLFRKEGQNVTLSCEQNLNHDAMYWYRQDPGQGLRLIYYSQIVNDFQKGDIAEGYSVSREKKESFPLTVTSAQKNPTAFYLCASSIETGHNSPLHFGNGTRLTVT.

The chain joins TRBV3-1 (or the pseudogene TRBV3-2) to TRBJ2-7; 9 nucleotides align to TRBD1. V lost 4 bases, J lost 3 bases, and 13 bases stayed unmatched. CDR1 LGHDT and CDR2 YNNKEL come from the germline V gene (reference sequence). The CDR3 loop spans 17 amino acids. The CDR3 spells CASSPQGPGTGFYEQYF. CDR3 DNA: TGTGCCAGCAGCCCCCAGGGCCCCGGGACAGGGTTCTACGAGCAGTACTTC.

Notes on this clone: Its ends do not fully match the called genes, so a read error is possible. V is TRBV9 and J is TRBJ2-2, with TRBD2 matching over 8 bases. This CDR3 has 20 amino acids. The V gene's germline CDR1 is SGDLS and CDR2 YYNGEE. The CDR3 is CASSPSGVAGRISETGELFF. CDR3 bases: TGTGCCAGCAGCCCTTCGGGGGTAGCGGGGAGGATCTCGGAAACCGGGGAGTTGTTTTTT.

The gene calls are TRBV19 and TRBJ1-5; D unclear. Per germline, CDR1 LNHDA and CDR2 SQIVND (reference sequence). V gave up 8 bases and J gave up 2 bases, with 10 bases separating them. The CDR3 runs 13 residues. This CDR3 reads CASDVGGNQPQHF. CDR3 sequence (DNA): TGTGCCAGTGATGTGGGCGGCAATCAGCCCCAGCATTTT.

The rearrangement joins TRBV2 to TRBJ2-7; maybe TRBD1 (6 bases). Germline assignment: CDR1 SNHLY and CDR2 FYNNEI. This CDR3 comprises 13 residues. The V end lost 10 bases, the J end lost 1 base, and 14 bases lay between the germline ends. The CDR3 DNA reads as TGTGCCAACCAACTCAGGGGATCCTACGAGCAGTACTTC. Translated: CANQLRGSYEQYF.

This clone came up a few times. The CDR3, as DNA: TGTGCCAGTAGTATAGAGTCGGGGGAGATCTATGGCTACACCTTC. Protein product: CASSIESGEIYGYTF. This rearrangement joins TRBV19 to TRBJ1-2; a possible D gene is TRBD1 (5 bases). Germline values: CDR1 LNHDA, CDR2 SQIVND (reference sequence). The CDR3 is 15 amino acids. V lost 0 bases and J lost 4, with 12 bases in between. The entire variable domain, with the rest obtained from reference TRBV19 and TRBJ1-2, is as follows: DGGITQSPKYLFRKEGQNVTLSCEQNLNHDAMYWYRQDPGQGLRLIYYSQIVNDFQKGDIAEGYSVSREKKESFPLTVTSAQKNPTAFYLCASSIESGEIYGYTFGSGTRLTVV.